These 9 T cell receptor beta chains were all obtained from the same sample, sequenced in a study of PD-L1 blockade in urothelial cancer (dated by TCRdb to the late 2010s). Library preparation employed the immunoSEQ multiplex PCR assay. Not all clones reach the TCRdb copy of this immuneACCESS table, which keeps in-frame sequences only. Checked studies attribute under half of the gap to unresolved V genes and leave the rest unexplained. In this sample the table shows approximately 28,000 clones, 84% of which occur a single time. The ten top clones hold around 3% of the sample. The time point label here, explained by the study, means: peripheral blood 6 weeks after treatment start. Sequencing used PBMCs, obtained around atezolizumab (anti-PD-L1) treatment. The origin of the receptors is a man between 65 and 79 years old with urothelial cancer.

The genes are TRBV19 and TRBJ2-2; TRBD2 matches at 8 bases. CDR1 is LNHDA and CDR2 is SQIVND in the germline V gene (reference sequence). V was clipped by 3 bases and J by 5 bases; unmatched bases: 5. The CDR3 is 15 residues long. CDR3 nucleotide sequence: TGTGCCAGTAGTATGGAGGTAGCGGGGACCGGGGAGCTGTTTTTT. It is translated as CASSMEVAGTGELFF.

The chain couples TRBV5-1 to TRBJ1-3; D not resolved. Germline loops: CDR1 SGHRS, CDR2 YFSETQ. With 0 bases removed from V and 0 bases from J, the gap between germline ends came to 7 bases. This CDR3 contains 15 residues. The CDR3 DNA sequence: TGCGCCAGCAGCTTGGCCGGGGACTCTGGAAACACCATATATTTT. It encodes CASSLAGDSGNTIYF.

The J gene is TRBJ2-1, the V gene TRBV11-3; D is unresolved. The CDR3 extends over 13 amino acids. Trimming removed 5 bases from V and 7 bases from J, with 12 bases in between. Germline CDR1 reads SGHNT; CDR2 reads YENEEA. CDR3 residues: CASSISRINEQFF. CDR3 nucleotide sequence: TGTGCCAGCAGCATCTCCAGGATTAATGAGCAGTTCTTC.

V and J are TRBV6-1 and TRBJ1-2; TRBD1 aligns across 7 bases. V was pared by 4 bases and J by 4 bases, with 9 bases of the junction left unmatched. The CDR3 runs 15 residues. Per the germline V gene, CDR1 is MNHNS and CDR2 is SASEGT. The CDR3 spells CASSARRDSPYGYTF. CDR3 nucleotide sequence: TGTGCCAGCAGTGCCCGGAGGGACAGCCCCTATGGCTACACCTTC.

The genes are TRBV27 and TRBJ1-1; maybe TRBD1 (5 bases). This CDR3 has 14 amino acids. Germline V lookup: CDR1 MNHEY, CDR2 SMNVEV (reference sequence). V lost 7 bases and J lost 4, with 16 bases in between. The CDR3 DNA sequence: TGTGCCAGCATGCTTCGACAGTTTGGCACTGAAGCTTTCTTT. Residues: CASMLRQFGTEAFF.

The chain carries TRBV7-3 and TRBJ2-5; tentative D call: TRBD1 (5 bases). The CDR3 contains 13 residues. Germline-derived CDR1 and CDR2 are SGHTA and FQGTGA. V was trimmed by 4 bases and J by 2 bases, leaving 8 bases between them. DNA of the CDR3: TGTGCCAGCAGCTCGACAGTACAAGAGACCCAGTACTTC. This translates into CASSSTVQETQYF.

This clone was found once. The genes are TRBV19 and TRBJ2-1; a weak D match, TRBD2 (7 bases). V lost 3 bases to trimming and J lost 12 bases, with 12 bases between them. Germline V gene data show CDR1 as LNHDA and CDR2 as SQIVND (reference sequence). CDR3 length: 12 amino acids. CDR3 coding DNA: TGTGCCAGTAGTATGAGGGGGGGGGTGCAGTTCTTC. This codes for CASSMRGGVQFF.

J is TRBJ1-1 and V is TRBV5-1; no reliable D call. V was clipped by 0 bases and J by 3 bases, with 9 bases between them. The germline CDR1 and CDR2 sequences are SGHRS and YFSETQ. This CDR3 has 14 residues. The CDR3 DNA sequence: TGCGCCAGCAGCTTGGAGGCAGGTTACACTGAAGCTTTCTTT. Amino acids: CASSLEAGYTEAFF.

This chain links TRBV18 with TRBJ2-2; 8 positions agree with TRBD1. Germline-derived CDR1 and CDR2 are KGHSH and LQKENI. The CDR3 is 16 amino acids. With 6 bases clipped from V and 1 base from J, the junction kept 7 bases outside the gene matches. CDR3 amino acids: CASSAFGTGNTGELFF. CDR3 nucleotides: TGTGCCAGCTCTGCATTCGGGACAGGGAACACCGGGGAGCTGTTTTTT.